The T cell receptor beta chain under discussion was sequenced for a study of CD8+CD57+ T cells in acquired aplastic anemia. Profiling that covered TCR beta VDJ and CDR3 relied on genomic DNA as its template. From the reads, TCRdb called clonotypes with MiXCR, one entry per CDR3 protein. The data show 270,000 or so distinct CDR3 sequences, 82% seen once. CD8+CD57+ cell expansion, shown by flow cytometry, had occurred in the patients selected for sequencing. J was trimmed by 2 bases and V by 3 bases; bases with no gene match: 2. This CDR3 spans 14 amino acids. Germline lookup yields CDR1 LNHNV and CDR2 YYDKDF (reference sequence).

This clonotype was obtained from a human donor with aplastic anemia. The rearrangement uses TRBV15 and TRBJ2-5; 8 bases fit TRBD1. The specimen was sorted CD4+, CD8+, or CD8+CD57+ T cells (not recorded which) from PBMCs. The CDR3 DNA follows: TGTGCCACCAGCAGGTACAGGGGGCAAGAGACCCAGTACTTC. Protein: CATSRYRGQETQYF.